A selection of T cell receptor beta chains follows, all from one sample in a study of blood T cell repertoires in COVID-19. Measured with immunoSEQ multiplex PCR; TCRdb has only the in-frame clones, and not every one. Among 450,000 to 600,000 clones listed, about nine tenths were seen once. The sample was PBMCs or T cells enriched from blood (not recorded which). These receptors were collected from a woman between 18 and 30 years old who had recovered from COVID-19. Each CDR3 is given with its conserved first and last residue.

J,V,CDR3
TRBJ2-1,TRBV5-1,CASSLAGGYEQFF
TRBJ2-6,TRBV10-2,CASSEARGSGANVLTF
TRBJ2-7,TRBV2,CASSDRGRTTPPREQYF
TRBJ1-6,TRBV14,CASSHSYGHSPLHF
TRBJ2-3,TRBV7-3,CASSWLGGTDTQYF
TRBJ2-2,TRBV2,CASTGQGYTGELFF
TRBJ2-3,TRBV4-1,CASSQDPARLGVSDTQYF
TRBJ2-5,TRBV7-7,CASSLGDSGLEETQYF
TRBJ1-5,TRBV4-1,CASSQEPSYQPQHF
TRBJ2-7,TRBV30,CAWDGAGDLNQYF
TRBJ2-7,TRBV29-1,CSGGTGGYEQYF
TRBJ1-1,TRBV5-4,CASSSGRGPNTEAFF
TRBJ1-6,TRBV27,CASSLEGPENSPLHF
TRBJ2-3,TRBV19,CASSRRDSTDTQYF
TRBJ2-1,TRBV5-1,CASSLDAAYNEQFF
TRBJ1-1,TRBV6-5,CASSLGGGTEAFF
TRBJ1-1,TRBV19,CASSSGFGGTEAFF
TRBJ2-2,TRBV28,CASSLKGQLGLSTGELFF
TRBJ1-5,TRBV6-5,CASSPGLNQPQHF
TRBJ1-4,TRBV11-2,CASSPVKGRGEKLFF
TRBJ1-1,TRBV3-1/TRBV3-2,CASSQDRAGGNTEAFF
TRBJ2-3,TRBV7-9,CASSLGSGIVTDTQYF
TRBJ1-2,TRBV12-3/TRBV12-4,CASSLDRGYTF
TRBJ1-5,TRBV6-5,CASSPGGYQPQHF
TRBJ2-7,TRBV28,CASSFSTSTGAYEQYF
TRBJ2-5,TRBV18,CASSPRRLLETQYF
TRBJ1-2,TRBV30,CAWSPRGYGYTF
TRBJ1-2,TRBV29-1,CSVPGDGYTF
TRBJ1-5,TRBV2,CASNSGGVSQPQHF